This TCR beta chain was observed in a study of blood T cell repertoires in COVID-19. Whole-study context: Collection of acute and convalescent COVID-19 samples took place in the United States, Italy and Spain. PBMCs, B-cell-depleted T cells, or T cells were the source of the cDNA or gDNA that made up the material.

Germline values: CDR1 SGHDN, CDR2 FVKESK. The CDR3 length is 13 residues. Trimming removed 5 bases at V and 6 bases at J, with 12 bases between. Authors' data handling: Nucleated cell number was recorded as an estimate derived from reference gene primer amplification. TCRdb's copy holds only in-frame clones and misses some; the assay was immunoSEQ multiplex PCR. The V and J calls and clone size come from that table; D and trimming were worked out from the DNA. The sample yields roughly 250,000 clones, 83% seen once. J is TRBJ2-3 and V is TRBV14, with D possibly being TRBD2 (7 bases). The TCR comes from a human donor in a cohort sampled during active COVID-19. Sequencing was carried out using peripheral blood. CDR3 coding DNA: TGTGCCAGCAGCTGGGCGGGGGCGGATACGCAGTATTTT. Its protein is CASSWAGADTQYF.